The present entry profiles one T cell receptor beta chain with its context. Its matching antigen is unknown. The sample comes from a study of immune cell composition in non-small cell lung cancer. Study-wide findings and caveats: TIL tumour reactivity correlated with maximal tumour-associated clone frequency in adenocarcinoma.

Measured with immunoSEQ multiplex PCR; TCRdb has only the in-frame clones, and not every one. Of about 6,600 clones in the sample, 82% were seen once. Normal lung sampling was at least 3 cm from the tumour, as distant as possible. The V gene's germline CDR1 is KGHSH and CDR2 LQKENI. CDR3 length: 15 residues. V gave up 4 bases and J gave up 4 bases; unmatched junction bases: 7. This chain uses TRBV18 with TRBJ1-5; 7 bases are a match to TRBD1. The TCR comes from a human donor with non-small cell lung cancer. The sequenced sample consisted of non-adjacent lung tissue. CDR3 in amino acids: CASSLVRDRNQPQHF. The CDR3 DNA follows: TGTGCCAGCTCACTCGTCCGGGACAGAAATCAGCCCCAGCATTTT.